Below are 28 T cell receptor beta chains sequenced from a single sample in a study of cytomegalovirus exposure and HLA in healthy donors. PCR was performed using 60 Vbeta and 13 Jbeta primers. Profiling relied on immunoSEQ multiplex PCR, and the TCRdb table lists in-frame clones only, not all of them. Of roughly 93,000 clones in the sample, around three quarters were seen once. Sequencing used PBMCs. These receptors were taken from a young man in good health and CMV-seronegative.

DNA for the CDR3: TGTGCCAGCTCGTTTGGGGGGGCGACCTACGAGCAGTACGTC. Translation gives CASSFGGATYEQYV. The chain couples TRBV18 to TRBJ2-7, with D possibly TRBD2 on 7 matching bases. Germline lookup yields CDR1 KGHSH and CDR2 LQKENI. The CDR3 extends over 14 amino acids. V lost 6 bases and J lost 2, with 14 bases in between.

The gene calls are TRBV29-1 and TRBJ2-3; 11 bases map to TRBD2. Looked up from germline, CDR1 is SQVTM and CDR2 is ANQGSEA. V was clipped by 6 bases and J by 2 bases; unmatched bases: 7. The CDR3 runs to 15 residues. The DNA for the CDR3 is TGCAGCGTGGTAGGGACTAGCGGTTTCACAGATACGCAGTATTTT. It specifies CSVVGTSGFTDTQYF.

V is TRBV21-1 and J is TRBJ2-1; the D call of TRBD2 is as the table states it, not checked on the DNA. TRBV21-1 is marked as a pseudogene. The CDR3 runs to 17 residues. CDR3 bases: TGTGCCAGCAGCAAACTAGCGGGGGGAACCTCCTACAATGAGCAGTTCTTC. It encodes CASSKLAGGTSYNEQFF.

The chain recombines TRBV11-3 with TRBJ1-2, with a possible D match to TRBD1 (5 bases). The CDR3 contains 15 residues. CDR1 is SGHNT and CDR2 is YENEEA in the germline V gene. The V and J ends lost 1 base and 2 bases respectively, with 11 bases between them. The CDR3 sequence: CASSLGSGLNYGYTF. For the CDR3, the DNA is TGTGCCAGCAGCTTAGGATCAGGGCTAAACTATGGCTACACCTTC.

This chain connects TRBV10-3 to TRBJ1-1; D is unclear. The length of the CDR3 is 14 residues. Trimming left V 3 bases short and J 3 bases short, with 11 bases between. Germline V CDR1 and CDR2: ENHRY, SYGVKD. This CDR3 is CAISEAFEDTEAFF. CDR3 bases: TGTGCCATCAGTGAAGCCTTCGAGGACACTGAAGCTTTCTTT.

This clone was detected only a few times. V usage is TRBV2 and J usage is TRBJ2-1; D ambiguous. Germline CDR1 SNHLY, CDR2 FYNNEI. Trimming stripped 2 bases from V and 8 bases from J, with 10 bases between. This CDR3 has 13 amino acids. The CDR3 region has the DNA TGTGCCAGCAGTGAATGGGTTAGCTATGAGCAGTTCTTC. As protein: CASSEWVSYEQFF.

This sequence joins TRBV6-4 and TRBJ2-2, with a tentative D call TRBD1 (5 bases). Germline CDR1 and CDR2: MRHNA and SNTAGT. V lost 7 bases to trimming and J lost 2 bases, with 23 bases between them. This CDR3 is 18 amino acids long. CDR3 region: CASIPWTNQKSNTGELFF. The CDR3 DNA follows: TGTGCCAGCATTCCTTGGACAAACCAAAAATCAAACACCGGGGAGCTGTTTTTT.

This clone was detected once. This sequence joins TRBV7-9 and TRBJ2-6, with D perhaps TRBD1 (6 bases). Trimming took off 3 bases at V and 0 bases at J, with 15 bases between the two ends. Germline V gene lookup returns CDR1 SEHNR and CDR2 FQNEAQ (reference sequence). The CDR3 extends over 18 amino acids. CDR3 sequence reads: CASSFWTVASSGANVLTF. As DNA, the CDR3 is TGTGCCAGCAGCTTTTGGACAGTAGCAAGCTCTGGGGCCAACGTCCTGACTTTC.

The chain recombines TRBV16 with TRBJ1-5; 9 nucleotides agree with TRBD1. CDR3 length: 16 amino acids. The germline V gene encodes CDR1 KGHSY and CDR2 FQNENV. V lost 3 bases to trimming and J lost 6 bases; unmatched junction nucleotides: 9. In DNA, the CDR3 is TGTGCCAGCAGCCACTCGGGACAGGGCACGCTTCAGCCCCAGCATTTT. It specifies CASSHSGQGTLQPQHF.

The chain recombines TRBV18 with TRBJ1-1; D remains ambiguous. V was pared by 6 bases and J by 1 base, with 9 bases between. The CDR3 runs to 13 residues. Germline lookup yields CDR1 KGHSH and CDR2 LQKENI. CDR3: CASSRRTNTEAFF. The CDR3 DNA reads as TGTGCCAGCTCGAGAAGAACGAACACTGAAGCTTTCTTT.

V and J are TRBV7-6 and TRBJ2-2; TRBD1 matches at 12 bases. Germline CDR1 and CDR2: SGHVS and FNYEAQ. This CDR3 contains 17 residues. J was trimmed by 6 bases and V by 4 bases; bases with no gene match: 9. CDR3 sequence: CASSSDPGTGGAGELFF. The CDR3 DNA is TGTGCCAGCAGCTCCGATCCCGGGACAGGGGGCGCCGGGGAGCTGTTTTTT.

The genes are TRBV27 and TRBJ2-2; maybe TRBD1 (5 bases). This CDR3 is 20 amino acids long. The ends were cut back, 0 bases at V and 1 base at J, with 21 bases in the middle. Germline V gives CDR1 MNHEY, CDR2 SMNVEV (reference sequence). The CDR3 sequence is CASSLSTNMWSGKNTGELFF. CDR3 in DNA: TGTGCCAGCAGTTTATCGACCAATATGTGGTCAGGGAAGAACACCGGGGAGCTGTTTTTT.

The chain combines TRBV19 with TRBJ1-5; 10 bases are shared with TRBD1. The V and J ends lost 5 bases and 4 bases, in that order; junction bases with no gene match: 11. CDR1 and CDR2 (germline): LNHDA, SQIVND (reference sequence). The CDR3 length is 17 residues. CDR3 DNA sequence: TGTGCCAGTAGTGCGTCCTTGGGACAGGGGCCGAATCAGCCCCAGCATTTT. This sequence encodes CASSASLGQGPNQPQHF.

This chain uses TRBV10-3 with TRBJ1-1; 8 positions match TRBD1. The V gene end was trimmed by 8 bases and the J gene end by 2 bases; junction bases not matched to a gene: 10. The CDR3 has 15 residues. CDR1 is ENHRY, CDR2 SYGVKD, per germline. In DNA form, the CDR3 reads TGTGCCATCCAGAGGGACAGGACAATAAACACTGAAGCTTTCTTT. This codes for CAIQRDRTINTEAFF.

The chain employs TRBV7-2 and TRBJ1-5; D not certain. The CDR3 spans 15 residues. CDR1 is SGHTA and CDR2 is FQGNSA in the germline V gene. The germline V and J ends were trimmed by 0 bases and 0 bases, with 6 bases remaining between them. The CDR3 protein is CASSLAPYSNQPQHF. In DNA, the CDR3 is TGTGCCAGCAGCTTAGCCCCGTATAGCAATCAGCCCCAGCATTTT.

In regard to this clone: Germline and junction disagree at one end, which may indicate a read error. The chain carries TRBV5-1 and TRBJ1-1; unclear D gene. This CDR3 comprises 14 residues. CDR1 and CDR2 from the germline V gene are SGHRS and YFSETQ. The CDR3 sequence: CASNKESMNTGAFF. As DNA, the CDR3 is TGCGCCAGCAATAAGGAGAGCATGAACACTGGAGCTTTCTTT.

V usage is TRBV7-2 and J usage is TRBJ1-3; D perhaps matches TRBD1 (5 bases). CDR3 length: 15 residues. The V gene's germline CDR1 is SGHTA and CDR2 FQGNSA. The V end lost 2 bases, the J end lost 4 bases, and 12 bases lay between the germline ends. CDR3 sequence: CASSLSRGSGNTIYF. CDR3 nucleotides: TGTGCCAGCAGCTTAAGTAGGGGCAGCGGAAACACCATATATTTT.

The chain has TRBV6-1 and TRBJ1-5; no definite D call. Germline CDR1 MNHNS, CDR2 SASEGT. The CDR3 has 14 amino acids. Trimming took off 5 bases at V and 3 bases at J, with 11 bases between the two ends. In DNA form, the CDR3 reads TGTGCCAGCAGTTTCCCAGGATCCAATCAGCCCCAGCATTTT. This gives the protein CASSFPGSNQPQHF.

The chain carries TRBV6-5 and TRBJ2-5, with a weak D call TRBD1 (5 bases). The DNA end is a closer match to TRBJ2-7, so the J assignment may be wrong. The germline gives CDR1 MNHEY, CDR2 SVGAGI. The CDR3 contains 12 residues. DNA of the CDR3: TGTGCCAGTCGAGACAGTCCGGGCGAGCAGTACTTC. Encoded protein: CASRDSPGEQYF.

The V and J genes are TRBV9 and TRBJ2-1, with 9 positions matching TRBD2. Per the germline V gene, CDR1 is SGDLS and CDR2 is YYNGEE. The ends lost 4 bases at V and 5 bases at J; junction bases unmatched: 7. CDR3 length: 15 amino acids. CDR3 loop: CASSPRVAGDNEQFF. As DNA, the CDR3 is TGTGCCAGCAGCCCTCGGGTAGCGGGAGACAATGAGCAGTTCTTC.

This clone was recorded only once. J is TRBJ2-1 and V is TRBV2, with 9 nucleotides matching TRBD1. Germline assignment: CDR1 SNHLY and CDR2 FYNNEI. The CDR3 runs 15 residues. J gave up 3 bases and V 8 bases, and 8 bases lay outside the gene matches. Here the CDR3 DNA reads TGTGCCAGCGGCCAGCGGGACAGGGACTACAATGAGCAGTTCTTC. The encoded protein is CASGQRDRDYNEQFF.

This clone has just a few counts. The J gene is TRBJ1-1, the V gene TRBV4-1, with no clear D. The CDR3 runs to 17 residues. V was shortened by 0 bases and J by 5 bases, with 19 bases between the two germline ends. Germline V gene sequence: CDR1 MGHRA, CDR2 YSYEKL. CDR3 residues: CASSQEVVRVGWTEAFF. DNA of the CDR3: TGCGCCAGCAGCCAAGAGGTAGTGAGGGTCGGGTGGACTGAAGCTTTCTTT.

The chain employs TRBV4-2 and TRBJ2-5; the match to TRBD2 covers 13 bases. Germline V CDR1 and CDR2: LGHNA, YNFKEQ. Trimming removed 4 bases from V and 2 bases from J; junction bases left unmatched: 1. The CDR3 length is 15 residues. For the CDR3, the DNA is TGTGCCAGCAGCCCGGGACTAGCGGGGCAAGAGACCCAGTACTTC. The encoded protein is CASSPGLAGQETQYF.

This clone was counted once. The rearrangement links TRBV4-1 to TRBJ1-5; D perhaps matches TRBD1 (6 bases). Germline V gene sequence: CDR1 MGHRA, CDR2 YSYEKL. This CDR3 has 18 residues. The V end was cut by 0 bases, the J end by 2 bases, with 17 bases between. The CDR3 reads CASSQEPRGASGNQPQHF. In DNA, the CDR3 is TGCGCCAGCAGCCAAGAGCCCCGGGGGGCGTCCGGCAATCAGCCCCAGCATTTT.

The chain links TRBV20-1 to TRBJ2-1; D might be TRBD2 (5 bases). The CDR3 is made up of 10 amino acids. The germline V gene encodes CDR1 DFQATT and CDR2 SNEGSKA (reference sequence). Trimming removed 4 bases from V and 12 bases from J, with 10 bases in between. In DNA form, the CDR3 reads TGCAGTGCTACCGGGGAAGTGCAGTTCTTC. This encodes CSATGEVQFF.

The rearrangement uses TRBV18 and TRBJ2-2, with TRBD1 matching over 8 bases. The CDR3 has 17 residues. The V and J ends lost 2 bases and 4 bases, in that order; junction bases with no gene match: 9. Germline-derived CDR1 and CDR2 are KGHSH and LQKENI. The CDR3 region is CASSPVPRGRFTGELFF. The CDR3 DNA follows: TGTGCCAGCTCACCAGTTCCCAGGGGGCGTTTCACCGGGGAGCTGTTTTTT.

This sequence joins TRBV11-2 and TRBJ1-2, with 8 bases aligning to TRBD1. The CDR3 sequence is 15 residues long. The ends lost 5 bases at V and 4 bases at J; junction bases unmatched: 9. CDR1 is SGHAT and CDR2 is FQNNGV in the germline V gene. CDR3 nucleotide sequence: TGTGCCAGCAGCCCAGCCGGGACAGGAGTCTATGGCTACACCTTC. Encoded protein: CASSPAGTGVYGYTF.

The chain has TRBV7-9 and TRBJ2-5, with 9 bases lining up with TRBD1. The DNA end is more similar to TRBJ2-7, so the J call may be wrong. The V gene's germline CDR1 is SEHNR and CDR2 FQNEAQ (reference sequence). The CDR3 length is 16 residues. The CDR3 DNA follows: TGTGCCAGCAGCCCCATTGTCGGGACAGGGTCCTACGAGCAGTACTTC. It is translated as CASSPIVGTGSYEQYF.